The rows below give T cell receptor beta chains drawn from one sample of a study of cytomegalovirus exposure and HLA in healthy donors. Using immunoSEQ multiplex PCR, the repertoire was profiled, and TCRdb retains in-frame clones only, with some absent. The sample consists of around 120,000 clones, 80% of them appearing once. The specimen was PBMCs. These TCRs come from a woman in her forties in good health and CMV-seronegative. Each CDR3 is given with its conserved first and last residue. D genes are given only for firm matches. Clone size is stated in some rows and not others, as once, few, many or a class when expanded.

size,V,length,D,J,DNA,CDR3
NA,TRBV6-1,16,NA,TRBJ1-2,TGTGCCAGCAGTGAGGCCCGCGGGGGCCCTAACTATGGCTACACCTTC,CASSEARGGPNYGYTF
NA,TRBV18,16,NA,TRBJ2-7,TGTGCCAGCTCACCACCGTCTTCCGGCAGGGCCTACGAGCAGTACTTC,CASSPPSSGRAYEQYF
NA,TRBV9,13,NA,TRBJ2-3,TGTGCCAGCAGCATGCGATACACAGATACGCAGTATTTT,CASSMRYTDTQYF
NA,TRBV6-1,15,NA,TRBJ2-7,TGTGCCAGCAGTGAAGTGGGCAGGAGGGGCCACGAGCAGTACTTC,CASSEVGRRGHEQYF
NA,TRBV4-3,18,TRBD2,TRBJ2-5,TGCGCCAGCAGCCTTAAGTACTTAGCGGGGGGCCGCCAAGAGACCCAGTACTTC,CASSLKYLAGGRQETQYF
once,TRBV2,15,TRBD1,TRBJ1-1,TGTGCCAGCAGACTTAAACAGGGGATGAACACTGAAGCTTTCTTT,CASRLKQGMNTEAFF
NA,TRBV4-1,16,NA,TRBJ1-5,TGCGCCAGCAGCCAAGACGAGACAGACCAATTCCAGCCCCAGCATTTT,CASSQDETDQFQPQHF
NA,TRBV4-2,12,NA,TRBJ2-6,TGTGCCAGCAGCTGGGGAGACGGGGTCCTGACTTTC,CASSWGDGVLTF
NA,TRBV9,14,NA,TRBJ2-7,TGTGCCAGCAGCGTTCACGGTAGCTCCTACGAGCAGTACTTC,CASSVHGSSYEQYF
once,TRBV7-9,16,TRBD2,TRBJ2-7,TGTGCCAGCAGCTCTAGCGGGAGTGGGGGTGTCGACGAGCAGTACTTC,CASSSSGSGGVDEQYF
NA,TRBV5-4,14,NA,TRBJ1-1,TGTGCCAGCAGCTTGTTCGTTGGCAGCACTGAAGCTTTCTTT,CASSLFVGSTEAFF
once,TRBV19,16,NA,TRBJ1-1,TGTGCCAGTAGTATAGCTGAGCGGGGAGTGAACACTGAAGCTTTCTTT,CASSIAERGVNTEAFF
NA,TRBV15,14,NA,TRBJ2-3,TGTGCCACCAGCATTTCGACAGTCACAGATACGCAGTATTTT,CATSISTVTDTQYF
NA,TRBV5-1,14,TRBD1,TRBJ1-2,TGCGCCAGCAGCTTGTCAGGGGGTGGCTATGGCTACACCTTC,CASSLSGGGYGYTF
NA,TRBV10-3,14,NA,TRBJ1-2,TGTGCCATCCACCGCACTGAAGAGGACTATGGCTACACCTTC,CAIHRTEEDYGYTF
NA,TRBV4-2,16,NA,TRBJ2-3,TGTGCCAGCAGCCCGCCCGCGGAAGCGGCCACAGATACGCAGTATTTT,CASSPPAEAATDTQYF
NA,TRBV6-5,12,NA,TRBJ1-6,TGTGCCAGCAGTCAGGGTTTCCTCACCCTCCACTTT,CASSQGFLTLHF
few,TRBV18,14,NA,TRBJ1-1,TGTGCCAGCTCACCACCGTCTGTGAACACTGAAGCTTTCTTT,CASSPPSVNTEAFF
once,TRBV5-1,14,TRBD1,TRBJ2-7,TGCGCCAGCAGCTTGACCGGGACAGCCTACGAGCAGTACTTC,CASSLTGTAYEQYF
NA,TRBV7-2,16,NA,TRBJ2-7,TGTGCCAGCAGCCAAGATGGGACTGCCTTAGGTTACGAGCAGTACTTC,CASSQDGTALGYEQYF
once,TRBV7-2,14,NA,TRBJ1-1,TGTGCCAGCAGCTTTGGCACCTTGAACACTGAAGCTTTCTTT,CASSFGTLNTEAFF
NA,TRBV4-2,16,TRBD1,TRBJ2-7,TGTGCCAGCAGCCCGGCGACCGGGACAGGGCCCGACGAGCAGTACTTC,CASSPATGTGPDEQYF